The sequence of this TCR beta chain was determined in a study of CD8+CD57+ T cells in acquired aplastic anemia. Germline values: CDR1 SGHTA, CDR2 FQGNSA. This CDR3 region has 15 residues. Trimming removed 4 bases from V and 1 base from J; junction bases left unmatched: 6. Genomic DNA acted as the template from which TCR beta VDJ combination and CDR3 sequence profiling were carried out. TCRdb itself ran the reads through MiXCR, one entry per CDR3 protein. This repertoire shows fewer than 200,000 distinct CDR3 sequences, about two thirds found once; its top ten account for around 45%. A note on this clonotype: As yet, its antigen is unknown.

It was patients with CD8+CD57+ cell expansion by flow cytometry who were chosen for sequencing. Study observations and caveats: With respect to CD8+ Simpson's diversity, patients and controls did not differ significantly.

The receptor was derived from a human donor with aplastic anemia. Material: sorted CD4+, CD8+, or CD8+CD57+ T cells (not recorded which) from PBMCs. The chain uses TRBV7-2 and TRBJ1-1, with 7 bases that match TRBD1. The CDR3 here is CASSSAGTANTEAFF. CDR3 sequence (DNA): TGTGCCAGCAGCTCCGCCGGGACAGCGAACACTGAAGCTTTCTTT.